These T cell receptor beta chains were read from a single sample in a study of vaccination effects on CD4 cells after COVID-19. Antigens for these TCRs are unknown. The data were produced by immunoSEQ multiplex PCR, yet TCRdb's version contains in-frame clones alone and is incomplete. This sample has fewer than 85,000 clones; around 81% occur once, and the top ten carry more than 9%. The starting material was CD4+ T cells from PBMCs cultured with SARS-CoV-2 spike peptides, obtained before COVID-19 vaccination. The receptors were gathered from a human donor who received a COVID-19 vaccine. The CDR3 runs from the conserved cysteine through the conserved F or W. Fields, in order: CDR3 protein, CDR3 DNA, clone size, D gene, V gene, J gene. The D gene is left open where the match is weak. For some rows the clone size is stated as once, few or many, or as a class when expanded; others skip it.

cdr3_aa: CASSDVEETQYF
cdr3_nt: TGTGCCAGCAGTGATGTTGAAGAGACCCAGTACTTC
clone_size: .
d_call: .
v_call: TRBV2
j_call: TRBJ2-5

cdr3_aa: CASSRRAAGGRVETQYF
cdr3_nt: TGCGCCAGCAGCAGGAGGGCAGCGGGGGGTCGGGTCGAGACCCAGTACTTC
clone_size: .
d_call: TRBD2
v_call: TRBV5-1
j_call: TRBJ2-5

cdr3_aa: CASSARGGGFGNTIYF
cdr3_nt: TGTGCCAGCAGTGCCCGGGGGGGAGGATTTGGAAACACCATATATTTT
clone_size: .
d_call: .
v_call: TRBV28
j_call: TRBJ1-3

cdr3_aa: CASSQGQGTQPQHF
cdr3_nt: TGTGCCAGCAGCCAAGGGCAGGGAACTCAGCCCCAGCATTTT
clone_size: .
d_call: .
v_call: TRBV3-1/TRBV3-2
j_call: TRBJ1-5

cdr3_aa: CASSSKPGRSSYGYTF
cdr3_nt: TGTGCCAGTAGTTCGAAACCCGGACGGAGCTCCTATGGCTACACCTTC
clone_size: .
d_call: .
v_call: TRBV19
j_call: TRBJ1-2

cdr3_aa: CIAGVGDYGYTF
cdr3_nt: TGCATCGCTGGAGTAGGAGACTATGGCTACACCTTC
clone_size: few
d_call: .
v_call: TRBV29-1
j_call: TRBJ1-2

cdr3_aa: CASSDSHRSTDTQYF
cdr3_nt: TGTGCCAGCAGTGACTCTCACCGGAGCACAGATACGCAGTATTTT
clone_size: .
d_call: .
v_call: TRBV6-4
j_call: TRBJ2-3

cdr3_aa: CASSWAPGNSPLHF
cdr3_nt: TGTGCCAGCAGTTGGGCACCCGGAAATTCACCCCTCCACTTT
clone_size: .
d_call: .
v_call: TRBV28
j_call: TRBJ1-6

cdr3_aa: CASSLLGGNTIYF
cdr3_nt: TGTGCCAGCAGCTTATTGGGAGGAAACACCATATATTTT
clone_size: .
d_call: .
v_call: TRBV7-2
j_call: TRBJ1-3

cdr3_aa: CASSLKAKTNEKLFF
cdr3_nt: TGTGCCAGCAGCTTAAAAGCAAAAACTAATGAAAAACTGTTTTTT
clone_size: once
d_call: .
v_call: TRBV7-2
j_call: TRBJ1-4

cdr3_aa: CASSSTGVYYGYTF
cdr3_nt: TGTGCCAGCAGCTCAACAGGGGTATACTATGGCTACACCTTC
clone_size: .
d_call: TRBD1
v_call: TRBV5-6
j_call: TRBJ1-2

cdr3_aa: CASSPFGHNEQFF
cdr3_nt: TGTGCCAGCAGCCCCTTCGGGCACAATGAGCAGTTCTTC
clone_size: .
d_call: .
v_call: TRBV13
j_call: TRBJ2-1

cdr3_aa: CASSIDLNEKLFF
cdr3_nt: TGTGCCAGTAGTATAGATCTTAACGAAAAACTGTTTTTT
clone_size: .
d_call: .
v_call: TRBV19
j_call: TRBJ1-4

cdr3_aa: CASSLRQPTDTQYF
cdr3_nt: TGTGCCAGTAGTCTACGACAGCCCACAGATACGCAGTATTTT
clone_size: .
d_call: .
v_call: TRBV19
j_call: TRBJ2-3

cdr3_aa: CAWSVVTDTQYF
cdr3_nt: TGTGCCTGGAGTGTAGTTACAGATACGCAGTATTTT
clone_size: .
d_call: .
v_call: TRBV30
j_call: TRBJ2-3

cdr3_aa: CASSYVAGGRETQYF
cdr3_nt: TGTGCCAGCAGTTATGTTGCGGGGGGGCGTGAGACCCAGTACTTC
clone_size: .
d_call: TRBD2
v_call: TRBV6-5
j_call: TRBJ2-5